This T cell receptor beta chain comes out of a study of shared clonotypes between healthy human individuals. Study as a whole: Used for every donor were three CD4 naive, three CD4 memory, two CD8 naive and one CD8 memory plate.

Clones were read by immunoSEQ multiplex PCR, and TCRdb kept only the in-frame ones, dropping some. Among about 340,000 clones, less than 85% were seen once, and the ten largest hold over 9.5%. V gave up 4 bases and J gave up 0 bases, with 13 bases separating them. The CDR3 is 16 amino acids. Germline CDR1 reads LNHDA; CDR2 reads SQIVND (reference sequence). This TCR was sampled from a man aged 30 to 39 in good health. The rearrangement uses TRBV19 and TRBJ2-1; TRBD2 might be the D (6 bases). The specimen sequenced was memory CD4+ T cells sorted from blood. The subset here: CD45RA-negative fraction. This CDR3 is CASSTGTFTSYNEQFF. CDR3 nucleotides: TGTGCCAGTAGTACCGGGACTTTTACCTCCTACAATGAGCAGTTCTTC.